This TCR beta chain was captured by sequencing in a study of blood T cells in healthy people across ages. Study-level information: Template-switching capture recovered about one barcoded beta molecule per two T cells.

Total RNA extracted from each sample amounted to at least 6 micrograms. Germline V gene data show CDR1 as SGDLS and CDR2 as YYNGEE. J lost 11 bases, V lost 1 base, and 18 bases had no gene match. The CDR3 consists of 17 residues. Combining a sample-barcoded 5' primer with a J-beta primer mix, a second PCR ran for roughly 7 to 11 cycles. TCRdb reanalysed the 5' RACE reads using MiXCR and keeps one entry per CDR3 protein. The table records 1 million or so distinct CDR3 sequences, roughly 45% of them present only once. The sequencing input was blood. This TCR derives from a woman aged 55-69 years in good health. This chain connects TRBV9 to TRBJ2-5; 9 bases line up with TRBD1. CDR3 in amino acids: CASSVSPTGTGSGEQYF. CDR3 coding DNA: TGTGCCAGCAGCGTATCACCTACCGGGACAGGGAGCGGTGAGCAGTACTTC.